These T cell receptor beta chains were read from a single sample in a study of blood T cell repertoires in COVID-19. TCRdb's copy holds only in-frame clones and misses some; the assay was immunoSEQ multiplex PCR. The sample lists roughly 95,000 clones, under 85% occurring once. Material for sequencing was peripheral blood. The receptors originated from a human donor in a cohort sampled during active COVID-19. Each CDR3 is given with its conserved first and last residue. D genes are given only for firm matches.

v_call: TRBV5-1
j_call: TRBJ2-7
d_call: TRBD1
cdr3_aa: CASSLGGTGLYEQYF

v_call: TRBV10-1
j_call: TRBJ1-1
d_call: NA
cdr3_aa: CASSAQVNTEAFF

v_call: TRBV11-3
j_call: TRBJ2-1
d_call: TRBD2
cdr3_aa: CASSLGTVAGGSYNEQFF

v_call: TRBV6-4
j_call: TRBJ1-2
d_call: TRBD1
cdr3_aa: CASSAGTGLPYYGYTF

v_call: TRBV3-1/TRBV3-2
j_call: TRBJ2-1
d_call: NA
cdr3_aa: CASSHEALSYNEQFF

v_call: TRBV6-6
j_call: TRBJ1-5
d_call: NA
cdr3_aa: CASSYSQQHSNQPQHF

v_call: TRBV4-3
j_call: TRBJ1-6
d_call: NA
cdr3_aa: CASSQDPRNSPLHF

v_call: TRBV14
j_call: TRBJ1-2
d_call: TRBD1
cdr3_aa: CASSQDPRTGEHYGYTF

v_call: TRBV18
j_call: TRBJ2-3
d_call: NA
cdr3_aa: CASSGPVSTDTQYF

v_call: TRBV3-1/TRBV3-2
j_call: TRBJ1-2
d_call: TRBD1
cdr3_aa: CASSQTDRENYGYTF

v_call: TRBV28
j_call: TRBJ2-3
d_call: TRBD2
cdr3_aa: CASKTSGTSGRRTDTQYF

v_call: TRBV2
j_call: TRBJ2-2
d_call: TRBD2
cdr3_aa: CASSLSGTSGVGELFF

v_call: TRBV15
j_call: TRBJ1-1
d_call: NA
cdr3_aa: CATSRQSLTEAFF

v_call: TRBV28
j_call: TRBJ2-1
d_call: TRBD1
cdr3_aa: CASRTLTGGARNEQFF

v_call: TRBV6-4
j_call: TRBJ1-3
d_call: NA
cdr3_aa: CASSDSVAGHNTIYF

v_call: TRBV2
j_call: TRBJ2-7
d_call: TRBD2
cdr3_aa: CASKREGRSYEQYF

v_call: TRBV6-5
j_call: TRBJ2-3
d_call: NA
cdr3_aa: CASRGQGHTDTQYF

v_call: TRBV11-2
j_call: TRBJ1-6
d_call: TRBD1
cdr3_aa: CASSLVRTGGNSPLHF

v_call: TRBV6-2/TRBV6-3
j_call: TRBJ2-7
d_call: NA
cdr3_aa: CASSYSTPYEQYF

v_call: TRBV24-1
j_call: TRBJ2-3
d_call: NA
cdr3_aa: CATSDSAASSTDTQYF

v_call: TRBV7-9
j_call: TRBJ1-1
d_call: TRBD1
cdr3_aa: CASALSGGYNEAFF

v_call: TRBV7-9
j_call: TRBJ1-2
d_call: NA
cdr3_aa: CASSLGTPGGGYTF

v_call: TRBV6-5
j_call: TRBJ1-2
d_call: NA
cdr3_aa: CAREGLTGGYTF

v_call: TRBV9
j_call: TRBJ1-6
d_call: NA
cdr3_aa: CASSPPGYFLDSPLHF

v_call: TRBV18
j_call: TRBJ1-1
d_call: NA
cdr3_aa: CASSPRRDPNTEAFF

v_call: TRBV18
j_call: TRBJ1-2
d_call: NA
cdr3_aa: CASSPGTDIEGYTF

v_call: TRBV11-2
j_call: TRBJ2-1
d_call: TRBD2
cdr3_aa: CASSRGLAGGRYNEQFF

v_call: TRBV23-1
j_call: TRBJ1-2
d_call: NA
cdr3_aa: CASSQSDRGYGYTF

v_call: TRBV5-1
j_call: TRBJ2-3
d_call: NA
cdr3_aa: CASSLAPGVSTDTQYF

v_call: TRBV2
j_call: TRBJ2-2
d_call: TRBD2
cdr3_aa: CASSSRLAGASGELFF

v_call: TRBV4-2
j_call: TRBJ2-3
d_call: NA
cdr3_aa: CASSQDEGAADTQYF

v_call: TRBV10-3
j_call: TRBJ2-7
d_call: NA
cdr3_aa: CAIKTRYEQYF

v_call: TRBV25-1
j_call: TRBJ1-5
d_call: NA
cdr3_aa: CASSESAPGNQPQHF

v_call: TRBV12-3/TRBV12-4
j_call: TRBJ2-3
d_call: NA
cdr3_aa: CASSADWSGTQYF

v_call: TRBV10-3
j_call: TRBJ1-2
d_call: TRBD1
cdr3_aa: CAISSGQNYGYTF

v_call: TRBV11-2
j_call: TRBJ1-4
d_call: TRBD1
cdr3_aa: CASSLGQVVYEKLFF

v_call: TRBV6-5
j_call: TRBJ1-5
d_call: TRBD1
cdr3_aa: CASAGTADQPQHF